The subject of this entry is one T cell receptor beta chain. In the source study's methods: Reference gene primer amplification gave nucleated cell count estimates. Some clones are missing from TCRdb's copy, which holds only in-frame ones; the method was immunoSEQ multiplex PCR. The D gene and trimming were derived from the DNA, and the V and J assignments and clone size from that table. Of roughly 70,000 clones listed, roughly 84% are singletons. This record belongs to a study of blood T cell repertoires in COVID-19. The V segment lost 5 bases and the J segment 8 bases; nucleotides outside the gene matches: 14. The CDR3 extends over 16 amino acids. Germline values: CDR1 SGHTA, CDR2 FQGTGA.

This clonotype was sampled from a man in his 70s with acute or convalescent COVID-19. The genes are TRBV7-3 and TRBJ2-1; the match to TRBD2 covers 8 bases. Sample: peripheral blood. DNA of the CDR3: TGTGCCAGCAGCGTAGATGGCGGGGGGTTACGGGATGAGCAGTTCTTC. The encoded protein is CASSVDGGGLRDEQFF.